This is a list of T cell receptor beta chains from one sample in a study of T cells after yellow fever vaccination. TCRdb passed the 5' RACE reads through MiXCR, listing each CDR3 protein once. The profile shows hundreds of thousands of distinct CDR3 sequences, roughly 12% of them singletons. The sample was PBMCs, taken on the day of the yellow fever booster vaccination. The receptors were sampled from a man aged 25 to 40 who received the YFV17D yellow fever vaccine. CDR3s include the opening cysteine and the closing phenylalanine or tryptophan. The D gene is left open where the match is weak. Clone size appears in some rows only: once, few, many, or a class for an expanded clone.

>-|TRBD1|16|TRBV4-3|TRBJ1-2
TGCGCCAGCAGCCAATTGCGTTCGACAGGGGCCTATGGCTACACCTTC
CASSQLRSTGAYGYTF
>-|TRBD2|16|TRBV6-1|TRBJ2-2
TGTGCCAGCATAGCGGGAGGGCCATCGGGGATCGGGGAGCTGTTTTTT
CASIAGGPSGIGELFF
>few|TRBD2|14|TRBV29-1|TRBJ2-5
TGCAGCGTCCTACTAGCGGTAGCTATTAAGACCCAGTACTTC
CSVLLAVAIKTQYF
>-|-|14|TRBV5-1|TRBJ2-1
TGCGCCAGCAGCTTGGGGGAGCGGGTCAATGAGCAGTTCTTC
CASSLGERVNEQFF
>few|TRBD2|14|TRBV6-2/TRBV6-3|TRBJ2-1
TGTGCCAGCTGCCTAGCGGGAGGTCTTGATGAGCAGTTCTTC
CASCLAGGLDEQFF
>-|TRBD1|19|TRBV11-2|TRBJ2-5
TGTGCCAGCAGCTTAGTTCCTCGATCCGGGACAGCTATCCAAGAGACCCAGTACTTC
CASSLVPRSGTAIQETQYF
>-|-|14|TRBV5-5|TRBJ2-7
TGTGCCAGCAGCCCATCAGGGCTGGGAAGCGAGCAGTACTTC
CASSPSGLGSEQYF
>-|TRBD2|14|TRBV6-1|TRBJ2-1
TGTGCCAGCAAATCAAGCGGGGGGGTCGCTGAGCAGTTCTTC
CASKSSGGVAEQFF
>few|-|12|TRBV7-9|TRBJ1-2
TGTGCCAGCAGCTTACGGACTCTTGGCTACACCTTC
CASSLRTLGYTF
>-|-|16|TRBV7-2|TRBJ1-6
TGTGCCAGCAGCTTAGCGGGTGGACAGCATAATTCACCCCTCCACTTT
CASSLAGGQHNSPLHF
>-|TRBD2|14|TRBV7-6|TRBJ2-7
TGTGCCAGCAGGTCGGGTTCGAGCGGGATCGAGCAGTACTTC
CASRSGSSGIEQYF
>few|-|14|TRBV6-2/TRBV6-3|TRBJ2-3
TGTGCCAGCAGGCCCGGGGGCAGCACAGATACGCAGTATTTT
CASRPGGSTDTQYF
>few|-|14|TRBV9|TRBJ1-3
TGTGCCAGCAGCGTAGGACAAAACAGAAACACCATATATTTT
CASSVGQNRNTIYF
>-|-|14|TRBV2|TRBJ1-4
TGTGCCAGCAGTGAGAGGCAGGGAAGGGAAAAACTGTTTTTT
CASSERQGREKLFF
>-|TRBD2|18|TRBV4-3|TRBJ2-3
TGCGCCAGCAGCCAAGTGTCTGGGACTAGCGGTTTCACAGATACGCAGTATTTT
CASSQVSGTSGFTDTQYF
>few|-|16|TRBV7-2|TRBJ2-5
TGTGCCAGCAGCCCCCAGGGAGTGGGAACAGGGGAGACCCAGTACTTC
CASSPQGVGTGETQYF
>few|-|14|TRBV12-3/TRBV12-4|TRBJ1-2
TGTGCCAGCAGTCGCATTGGGGCTGACTATGGCTACACCTTC
CASSRIGADYGYTF
>-|TRBD1|13|TRBV28|TRBJ2-4
TGTGCCAGCAGTACGGGACAGGGGATAATTCAGTACTTC
CASSTGQGIIQYF
>-|-|14|TRBV25-1|TRBJ2-2
TGTGCCAGCAGTACCGTGGGGTCCGCCGGGGAGCTGTTTTTT
CASSTVGSAGELFF
>many|TRBD1|14|TRBV29-1|TRBJ2-1
TGCAGCGTGGACAGGGTAGGCTCCTACAATGAGCAGTTCTTC
CSVDRVGSYNEQFF
>-|TRBD2|17|TRBV7-2|TRBJ2-2
TGTGCCAGCAGCTTTCAAGCGGGAGGGCTTGGAACCGGGGAGCTGTTTTTT
CASSFQAGGLGTGELFF
>few|-|14|TRBV28|TRBJ2-3
TGTGCCAGCCTATCCAGGGGGGGCACAGATACGCAGTATTTT
CASLSRGGTDTQYF
>few|TRBD1|13|TRBV6-6|TRBJ2-3
TGTGCCAGCAGACAGGGGGCAGGAGATACGCAGTATTTT
CASRQGAGDTQYF
>-|-|15|TRBV18|TRBJ2-7
TGTGCCAGCTCACCGACCAGGGGAGCCACCTACGAGCAGTACTTC
CASSPTRGATYEQYF
>-|TRBD1|15|TRBV4-3|TRBJ2-1
TGCGCCAGCAGCAGGGACAGGGGGCCCCTCAATGAGCAGTTCTTC
CASSRDRGPLNEQFF
>many|TRBD2|17|TRBV6-1|TRBJ2-3
TGTGCCAGCAACCTAGCGGGACCCCTCGTCAACGCAGATACGCAGTATTTT
CASNLAGPLVNADTQYF
>few|TRBD2|15|TRBV7-2|TRBJ2-1
TGTGCCAGCAGCTGGGGCGGGAGAAAGAACAATGAGCAGTTCTTC
CASSWGGRKNNEQFF
>-|-|13|TRBV7-2|TRBJ2-7
TGTGCCAGCAGCTTCGACTACCCCTACGAGCAGTACTTC
CASSFDYPYEQYF
>-|-|15|TRBV9|TRBJ2-7
TGTGCCAGCAGCGTATCATCGGGGGCTGCCTACGAGCAGTACTTC
CASSVSSGAAYEQYF
>few|-|19|TRBV6-5|TRBJ2-7
TGTGCCAGCACGTTCGACAGGTCCCTGGGGGACGCCGACTCCTACGAGCAGTACTTC
CASTFDRSLGDADSYEQYF
>-|-|20|TRBV21-1|TRBJ2-2
-
CASSKRWASGSPTNTGELFF
>-|-|14|TRBV28|TRBJ1-2
TGTGCCAGCAGCCCGAACGGTCACTATGGAGGCTACACCTTC
CASSPNGHYGGYTF
>few|-|11|TRBV20-1|TRBJ1-1
TGCAGTGCGCCATCAGGGCCTGAAGCTTTCTTT
CSAPSGPEAFF
>many|TRBD2|16|TRBV4-3|TRBJ2-2
TGCGCCAGCAGCCAACCCGGGACTAGTAGAGCCGGGGAGCTGTTTTTT
CASSQPGTSRAGELFF
>-|-|15|TRBV27|TRBJ1-5
TGTGCCAGCAGTTTAGCCCCTCTAGGCAATCAGCCCCAGCATTTT
CASSLAPLGNQPQHF
>-|-|12|TRBV20-1|TRBJ2-5
TGCAGTGCTAGGGAGGGGGCAGAGACCCAGTACTTC
CSAREGAETQYF
>few|-|13|TRBV6-2/TRBV6-3|TRBJ2-1
TGTGCCACCCGGCGGACATCGTACAATGAGCAGTTCTTC
CATRRTSYNEQFF
>-|TRBD1|21|TRBV4-1|TRBJ2-1
TGCGCCAGCAGCCGTTCATGGGAGCTCCGGTTAACGGACAGGCGTTACAATGAGCAGTTCTTC
CASSRSWELRLTDRRYNEQFF
>-|-|14|TRBV12-3/TRBV12-4|TRBJ2-3
TGTGCCAGCAGTTTTGGACTTCGGGCAGATACGCAGTATTTT
CASSFGLRADTQYF